This T cell receptor beta chain was found in a study of tumor and adjacent non-tumor tissue in lung cancer. TCRbeta libraries were built with three rounds of nested PCR, modified from ARM-PCR. Each CDR3 protein is one row after TCRdb ran MiXCR on the multiplex PCR reads. The sample includes more than 90,000 distinct CDR3 sequences, around 64% of them seen just once. This clonotype has at least ten counts. Antigen unknown. The study's findings and limits: In normal lung, the top 100 clones were significantly more dominant than in tumor.

RNA was extracted from bulk tissue without any cell sorting. The source is a man between 60 and 70 years old with non-small cell lung cancer. The sample was lung tumor tissue.

The DNA of the CDR3 is TGCAGCGTTGATGGCCTTGAAGCTTTCTTT. Translating it yields CSVDGLEAFF. The chain is built from TRBV29-1 and TRBJ1-1; D not certain. The CDR3 is 10 amino acids. With 3 bases removed from V and 7 bases from J, the gap between germline ends came to 6 bases. CDR1 SQVTM and CDR2 ANQGSEA come from the germline V gene.